This TCR beta chain was retrieved from a study of control samples from healthy donors and cancer patients. The V gene lost 3 bases and the J gene lost 0 bases, with 12 bases spanning the gap. CDR1 and CDR2 from the germline V gene are SGHKS and YYEKEE (reference sequence). The CDR3 sequence is 16 residues long. Method: immunoSEQ multiplex PCR; TCRdb's copy keeps in-frame clones and lacks some. The sample consists of around 90,000 clones, over 65% of them appearing once. This TCR was recovered from a woman in her 40s in good health. The chain carries TRBV5-5 and TRBJ1-4, with a weak D call TRBD1 (5 bases). The sequenced sample was blood. The CDR3 spells CASSSRDSATNEKLFF. CDR3 nucleotides: TGTGCCAGCAGCTCCCGGGACTCCGCAACTAATGAAAAACTGTTTTTT.